This TCR beta chain was found in a study of cytomegalovirus exposure and HLA in healthy donors. PCR used 60 Vbeta primers and 13 Jbeta primers. This table comes from immunoSEQ multiplex PCR, and its TCRdb copy is limited to in-frame clones, with some not included. Found here are 100,000 or so clones, approximately 83% of them singletons; the top ten hold roughly 6.1%. This CDR3 is built from 14 residues. Germline V CDR1 and CDR2: SGHAT, FQNNGV. With regard to this clone: At one boundary the junction diverges from the germline segment, which might be a read error.

The TCR originated in a man aged 18 to 29 in good health and CMV-seronegative. The sample taken for sequencing was PBMCs. The J gene is TRBJ2-7, the V gene TRBV11-2, with D possibly being TRBD1 (5 bases). The CDR3 bases are TGTGCCAGCAGCCCCGGCCTTCCAGGACATGGAACAAACTTC. Its translation: CASSPGLPGHGTNF. Full variable domain (remainder filled in from reference TRBV11-2 and TRBJ2-7): EAGVAQSPRYKIIEKRQSVAFWCNPISGHATLYWYQQILGQGPKLLIQFQNNGVVDDSQLPKDRFSAERLKGVDSTLKIQPAKLEDSAVYLCASSPGLPGHGTNFGPGTRLTVT.